Following are 17 T cell receptor beta chains from one sample sequenced in a study of blood T cell repertoires in COVID-19. Produced via immunoSEQ multiplex PCR; TCRdb's table is partial and in-frame only. The sample records 210,000 or so clones, around 80% being singletons. Sequencing was done on a sample of peripheral blood. The receptors come from a human donor in a cohort sampled during active COVID-19.

This clone occurred once. This chain joins TRBV2 and TRBJ2-5; D perhaps matches TRBD2 (6 bases). This CDR3 has 10 amino acids. Trimming removed 8 bases from V and 5 bases from J, with 6 bases in between. Germline loops: CDR1 SNHLY, CDR2 FYNNEI. The CDR3 reads CASGRETQYF. The CDR3 DNA reads as TGTGCCAGCGGGAGGGAGACCCAGTACTTC.

The V and J genes are TRBV7-9 and TRBJ2-2, with 8 bases that match TRBD2. V dropped 1 base and J dropped 0; count of bases not matched to a gene: 7. The CDR3 has 18 amino acids. Germline V lookup: CDR1 SEHNR, CDR2 FQNEAQ (reference sequence). The CDR3 DNA reads TGTGCCAGCAGCTTAGGTGCGGGAGGCATCGCGAACACCGGGGAGCTGTTTTTT. It codes for CASSLGAGGIANTGELFF.

The chain carries TRBV9 and TRBJ1-1, with D tentatively TRBD1 (6 bases). The V gene lost 7 bases and the J gene lost 11 bases, with 24 bases spanning the gap. The CDR3 has 14 residues. Germline V lookup: CDR1 SGDLS, CDR2 YYNGEE. The CDR3 nucleotides are TGTGCCAGCTCACCAGGGGTAGGCGCGCTCGGGGCTTTCTTT. Its protein product is CASSPGVGALGAFF.

This chain uses TRBV4-3 with TRBJ2-3; tentatively, D is TRBD2 (5 bases). Germline CDR1 and CDR2: LGHNA and YSLEER. The CDR3 contains 17 residues. Trimming left V 0 bases short and J 0 bases short, with 13 bases between. The CDR3 here is CASSQERTLASTDTQYF. The CDR3 nucleotides are TGCGCCAGCAGCCAAGAAAGGACTTTAGCTAGCACAGATACGCAGTATTTT.

The rearrangement uses TRBV29-1 and TRBJ1-3, with 9 bases aligning to TRBD1. CDR1 and CDR2 from the germline V gene are SQVTM and ANQGSEA. After removal of 0 bases from V and 7 bases from J, the junction contained 7 bases not matched to a gene. CDR3 length: 15 amino acids. The CDR3 protein is CSVEDLDRGLNTIYF. The DNA for the CDR3 is TGCAGCGTTGAAGATTTGGACAGGGGCTTGAACACCATATATTTT.

This clone appeared a few times. The J gene is TRBJ2-7, the V gene TRBV6-6; D is perhaps TRBD1 (6 bases). Germline V gene data show CDR1 as MNHNY and CDR2 as SVGAGI (reference sequence). V gave up 0 bases and J gave up 1 base, with 7 bases separating them. This CDR3 spans 14 amino acids. This CDR3 reads CASSYSQGSYEQYF. Written as DNA, the CDR3 is TGTGCCAGCAGTTACTCGCAGGGGTCCTACGAGCAGTACTTC.

This chain uses TRBV20-1 with TRBJ1-2; possibly TRBD1 for D (5 bases). Germline V gene lookup returns CDR1 DFQATT and CDR2 SNEGSKA (reference sequence). Trimming removed 5 bases from V and 8 bases from J, with 9 bases in between. The CDR3 runs to 10 residues. CDR3 in DNA: TGCAGTGCTTCCGGGGGAGGCTACACCTTC. It codes for CSASGGGYTF.

The CDR3 protein is CASSQRQGYSNQPQHF. The CDR3 DNA reads TGTGCCAGCAGCCAACGTCAGGGGTATAGCAATCAGCCCCAGCATTTT. This sequence joins TRBV28 and TRBJ1-5; D perhaps matches TRBD1 (6 bases). Germline loops: CDR1 MDHEN, CDR2 SYDVKM. This CDR3 has 16 amino acids. V dropped 6 bases and J dropped 0 bases, with 15 bases sitting between them.

The chain combines TRBV19 with TRBJ1-2; perhaps TRBD1 as D (6 bases). The germline CDR1 and CDR2 sequences are LNHDA and SQIVND (reference sequence). The CDR3 is 13 residues long. Trimming left V 9 bases short and J 8 bases short, with 19 bases between. The CDR3 reads CASTRGSAVGYTF. CDR3 in DNA: TGTGCCAGCACGAGGGGGTCCGCCGTGGGCTACACCTTC. The variable domain in full, completed from reference TRBV19 and TRBJ1-2, reads DGGITQSPKYLFRKEGQNVTLSCEQNLNHDAMYWYRQDPGQGLRLIYYSQIVNDFQKGDIAEGYSVSREKKESFPLTVTSAQKNPTAFYLCASTRGSAVGYTFGSGTRLTVV.

This clone has a single count. The chain carries TRBV18 and TRBJ1-6; 8 positions match TRBD1. The CDR3 totals 15 residues. Germline CDR1 reads KGHSH; CDR2 reads LQKENI. V lost 3 bases, J lost 5 bases, and 3 bases stayed unmatched. This chain's CDR3 is CASSPGRGHNSPLHF. For the CDR3, the DNA is TGTGCCAGCTCACCGGGCAGGGGGCATAATTCACCCCTCCACTTT.

This sequence joins TRBV28 and TRBJ1-6; 9 nucleotides match TRBD1. V lost 5 bases, J lost 14 bases, and 13 bases stayed unmatched. The CDR3 consists of 15 residues. Germline-derived CDR1 and CDR2 are MDHEN and SYDVKM. This CDR3 is CASSTGGRSYRALHF. As DNA, the CDR3 is TGTGCCAGCAGTACAGGGGGCCGATCATATAGGGCCCTCCACTTT.

The genes are TRBV28 and TRBJ1-5; D remains unclear. This CDR3 is built from 10 residues. Trimming cost V 10 bases and J 11 bases, with 12 bases left between them. Germline V gene lookup returns CDR1 MDHEN and CDR2 SYDVKM. DNA of the CDR3: TGTGCCACCCTGGACGGGACCCAGCATTTT. As protein: CATLDGTQHF.

This chain joins TRBV6-5 and TRBJ1-2; D may be TRBD1 (5 bases). The V end was cut by 6 bases, the J end by 4 bases, with 15 bases between. CDR3 length: 14 residues. CDR1 and CDR2 from the germline V gene are MNHEY and SVGAGI. The CDR3 protein is CASRGPTPLYGYTF. Written as DNA, the CDR3 is TGTGCCAGCAGGGGGCCTACCCCCCTCTATGGCTACACCTTC.

J is TRBJ1-1 and V is TRBV6-4; D might be TRBD1 (5 bases). CDR3 length: 14 amino acids. Germline V gene sequence: CDR1 MRHNA, CDR2 SNTAGT. Trimming stripped 5 bases from V and 11 bases from J, with 21 bases between. The CDR3 loop is CASSITRGSGRAFF. CDR3 DNA sequence: TGTGCCAGCAGTATTACAAGGGGCTCGGGTAGGGCTTTCTTT.

The genes are TRBV4-2 and TRBJ2-7; 7 bases match TRBD2. Trimming at V came to 3 bases and at J to 2 bases, leaving 16 bases not matched to a gene. CDR1 and CDR2 (germline): LGHNA, YNFKEQ. This CDR3 contains 18 residues. CDR3 bases: TGTGCCAGCAGCCATCTTTCTTTCGGTGGGGGAGGGACCTACGAGCAGTACTTC. Translation gives CASSHLSFGGGGTYEQYF.

This clone was recorded a few times. The chain recombines TRBV5-4 with TRBJ1-6; maybe TRBD1 (6 bases). The V and J ends lost 0 bases and 8 bases respectively, with 6 bases between them. This CDR3 region has 13 residues. Germline assignment: CDR1 SGHNT and CDR2 YYREEE (reference sequence). Written as DNA, the CDR3 is TGTGCCAGCAGCTTGGGGACAGATTCACCCCTCCACTTT. Its protein is CASSLGTDSPLHF.

This clone was seen a few times. CDR3 loop: CASSFWDYQETQYF. DNA for the CDR3: TGTGCCAGCAGCTTTTGGGACTACCAAGAGACCCAGTACTTC. This chain links TRBV5-6 with TRBJ2-5, with TRBD2 as a possible D gene (6 bases). Looked up from germline, CDR1 is SGHDT and CDR2 is YYEEEE. With 2 bases removed from V and 0 bases from J, the gap between germline ends came to 8 bases. The CDR3 totals 14 residues.